The subject of this entry is one T cell receptor beta chain. Its target is unknown. This entry is derived from a study of cytomegalovirus exposure and HLA in healthy donors. Sampled while nominally healthy, donors likely had unrecorded immune exposures. Study outcomes and limitations: The study assumed roughly uniform donor sequencing depth for presence/absence analyses.

This CDR3 region has 13 residues. The V end was cut by 4 bases, the J end by 3 bases, with 10 bases between. Germline CDR1 WNHNN, CDR2 SYGVQD (reference sequence). 13 Jbeta primers and 60 Vbeta primers were used for the PCR. The data were produced by immunoSEQ multiplex PCR, yet TCRdb's version contains in-frame clones alone and is incomplete. This sample contains approximately 70,000 clones. The chain employs TRBV10-1 and TRBJ2-7; D not resolved. The sequencing input was PBMCs. The receptor was derived from a female donor in good health and CMV-seropositive. The CDR3 sequence: CASSVTNDYEQYF. CDR3 nucleotides: TGCGCCAGCAGTGTAACTAACGACTACGAGCAGTACTTC.